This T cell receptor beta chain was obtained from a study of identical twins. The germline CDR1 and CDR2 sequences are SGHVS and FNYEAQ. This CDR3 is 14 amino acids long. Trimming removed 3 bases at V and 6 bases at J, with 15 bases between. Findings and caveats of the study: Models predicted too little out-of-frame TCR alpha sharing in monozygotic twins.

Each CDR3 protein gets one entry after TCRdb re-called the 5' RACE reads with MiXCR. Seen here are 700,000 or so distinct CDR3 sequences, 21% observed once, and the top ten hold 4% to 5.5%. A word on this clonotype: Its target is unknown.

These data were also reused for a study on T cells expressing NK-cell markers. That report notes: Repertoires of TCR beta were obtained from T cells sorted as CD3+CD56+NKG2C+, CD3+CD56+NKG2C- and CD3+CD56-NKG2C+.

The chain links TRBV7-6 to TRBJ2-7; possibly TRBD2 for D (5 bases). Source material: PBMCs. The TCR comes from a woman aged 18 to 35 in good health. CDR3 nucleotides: TGTGCCAGCAGCTTGGAGGTTCGCTCCAGCGAGCAGTACTTC. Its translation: CASSLEVRSSEQYF.